This T cell receptor beta chain was profiled in a study of CD8 T cells in ankylosing spondylitis. General study results and limits: Prior literature has documented some motif variants in synovial fluid and blood from reactive arthritis. Researchers report that disease-linked clones proved CD8+ and relatively rare in peripheral blood. Significantly higher representation of disease-linked clones was reported for matched ankylosing spondylitis synovial fluid. In ankylosing spondylitis blood, a motif of eight highly homologous TCR beta variants appeared characteristic.

In making TCR beta libraries, quantitative 5'-RACE with molecular barcodes was used. TCRdb ran MiXCR on the 5' RACE reads and lists one entry per CDR3 protein. The data contain around 890,000 distinct CDR3 sequences, over 9.5% of them singletons. CDR1 is SGHRS and CDR2 is YFSETQ in the germline V gene. There are 13 residues in the CDR3. This clonotype was observed a handful of times. The target antigen is unknown. Germline and junction disagree at one end, which may indicate a read error. The specimen sequenced was blood, either unsorted or a sorted T cell fraction (not recorded which). This chain joins TRBV5-1 and TRBJ2-3; D remains ambiguous. This TCR came from a male donor with ankylosing spondylitis. The CDR3 loop reads CASRLGPTDTQYF. In DNA, the CDR3 is TGCGCCAGCCGCTTAGGTCCTACAGATACGCAGTATTTT.